What follows are 3 T cell receptor beta chains derived from one specimen sequenced in a study of patients and donors after allogeneic stem cell transplantation. TCRdb analysed the RT-PCR reads with MiXCR anew, one entry per CDR3 protein. The sample shows about 160,000 distinct CDR3 sequences, over 30% of them seen only once. Input material: blood, either unsorted or a sorted T cell fraction (not recorded which). All receptors come from a human donor who was either an allogeneic HSCT recipient or a stem cell or donor lymphocyte infusion donor (not recorded which). It is not recorded whose cells these are; they may come from a transplant donor.

The chain joins TRBV7-3 to TRBJ1-1; D remains ambiguous. Germline CDR1 is SGHTA and CDR2 is FQGTGA. The V end lost 5 bases, the J end lost 1 base, and 11 bases lay between the germline ends. The CDR3 extends over 14 amino acids. CDR3 sequence reads: CASSLHPGNTEAFF. The CDR3 DNA is TGTGCCAGCAGCCTACACCCAGGGAACACTGAAGCTTTCTTT.

This chain connects TRBV20-1 to TRBJ1-5, with D unresolved. V was clipped by 6 bases and J by 1 base, with 16 bases between them. This CDR3 is built from 15 residues. CDR1 DFQATT and CDR2 SNEGSKA come from the germline V gene (reference sequence). The CDR3 spells CSASSGDLSNQPQHF. The CDR3 DNA is TGCAGTGCCAGTAGCGGGGATTTGAGCAATCAGCCCCAGCATTTT.

The chain has TRBV7-3 and TRBJ2-3, with 8 bases aligning to TRBD2. The V and J ends lost 2 bases and 2 bases, in that order; junction bases with no gene match: 6. CDR3 length: 16 residues. The germline V gene has CDR1 SGHTA and CDR2 FQGTGA. CDR3 loop: CASSLGKGLATDTQYF. The CDR3 bases are TGTGCCAGCAGCTTAGGCAAAGGACTAGCCACAGATACGCAGTATTTT.